This T cell receptor (beta chain) came from a study of early T cells in non-severe SARS-CoV-2 infection. Across the study: Bulk RNA from unsorted whole blood was sequenced; chains were unpaired.

Unique molecular identifiers were attached to individual cDNA molecules. TCRdb analysed the 5' RACE reads with MiXCR anew, one entry per CDR3 protein. The sample has over 50,000 distinct CDR3 sequences, roughly 12% seen once. This clonotype was seen at least ten times. Its antigen remains unidentified. The CDR3 extends over 11 amino acids. Germline loops: CDR1 GTSNPN, CDR2 SVGIG (reference sequence). V was shortened by 4 bases and J by 5 bases, with 6 bases between the two germline ends. Whole-study findings and limits: Anti-spike CD8 responses were favored in VDJdb matching, and private and CD4 specificities were missed.

The TCR originated in an adult who was a healthcare worker with PCR-confirmed SARS-CoV-2 infection or an uninfected control (not recorded which). The specimen was whole blood. The genes are TRBV30 and TRBJ2-1; D is perhaps TRBD1 or TRBD2 (5 bases each). The CDR3 coding sequence is TGTGCCTGGATGGGGGACAATGAGCAGTTCTTC. Amino acid sequence: CAWMGDNEQFF.